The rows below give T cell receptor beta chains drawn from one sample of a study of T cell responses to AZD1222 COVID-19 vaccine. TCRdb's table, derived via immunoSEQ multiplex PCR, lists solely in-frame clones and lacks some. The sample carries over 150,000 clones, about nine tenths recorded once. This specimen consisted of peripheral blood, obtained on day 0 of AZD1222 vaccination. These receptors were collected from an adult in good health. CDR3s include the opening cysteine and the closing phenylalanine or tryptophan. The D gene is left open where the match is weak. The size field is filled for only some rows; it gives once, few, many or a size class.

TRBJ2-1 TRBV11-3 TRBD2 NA CASSLDGSGGPPYNEQFF
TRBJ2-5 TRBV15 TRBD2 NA CATSAASGGETQYF
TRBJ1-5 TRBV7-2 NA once CASSSTSEPQHF
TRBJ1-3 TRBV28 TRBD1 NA CASSLIQGATSGNTIYF
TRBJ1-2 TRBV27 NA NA CASSLSGGSNGYTF
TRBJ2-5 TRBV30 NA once CAWGRQGETQYF
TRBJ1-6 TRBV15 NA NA CATSSSPLHF
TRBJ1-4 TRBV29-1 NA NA CSVAGEGEKLFF
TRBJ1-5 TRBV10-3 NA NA CAISADSNQPQHF
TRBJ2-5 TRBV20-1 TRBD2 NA CSTSGGADQYF
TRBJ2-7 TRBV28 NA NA CASSPDLRAGEQYF